This T cell receptor beta chain was sequenced for a study of persistence of HIV-infected CD4 T cells. Remarks on this clone: Antigen: not known.

The CDR3 consists of 18 residues. Germline V gives CDR1 ENHRY, CDR2 SYGVKD. V was shortened by 5 bases and J by 0 bases, with 17 bases between the two germline ends. Cells were stimulated with overlapping HIV-1 Gag 15-mer peptides. CD40L-negative CD69-negative CD45RO-high memory CD4+ T cells were sorted as populations depleted of antigen-responding cells. CD4+ T cell counts exceeded 400 cells/uL; CMV serology was positive. The immunoSEQ assay was version 4, run in survey mode. Sequencing used immunoSEQ multiplex PCR; TCRdb keeps in-frame clones, though not all of them. The sample holds tens of thousands of clones, around 78% seen once.

The rearrangement uses TRBV10-3 and TRBJ1-6, with a possible D match to TRBD1 (5 bases). The sample was CD4+ T cells sorted from PBMCs after roughly 18-hour stimulation, taken from a patient who received antiretroviral therapy. This clonotype originated in an adult man with HIV who was CMV-seropositive. CDR3 region: CAISFGGRASSYNSPLHF. The CDR3 DNA reads as TGTGCCATCAGTTTTGGTGGCAGGGCGAGCTCCTATAATTCACCCCTCCACTTT.